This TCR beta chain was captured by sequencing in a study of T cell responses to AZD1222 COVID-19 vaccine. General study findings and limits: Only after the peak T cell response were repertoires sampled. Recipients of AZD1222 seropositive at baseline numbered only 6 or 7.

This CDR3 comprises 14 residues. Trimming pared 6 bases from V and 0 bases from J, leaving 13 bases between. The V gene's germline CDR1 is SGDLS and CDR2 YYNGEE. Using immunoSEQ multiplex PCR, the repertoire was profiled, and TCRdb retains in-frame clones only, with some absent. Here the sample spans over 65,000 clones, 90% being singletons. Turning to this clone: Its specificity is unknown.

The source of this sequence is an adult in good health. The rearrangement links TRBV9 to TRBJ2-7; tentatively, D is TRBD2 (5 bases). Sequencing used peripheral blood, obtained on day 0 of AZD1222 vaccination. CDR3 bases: TGTGCCAGCACCCGGACCACTAGCTCCTACGAGCAGTACTTC. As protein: CASTRTTSSYEQYF.